This note documents a single TCR beta chain sequence. The data were obtained in a study of blood T cell repertoires in COVID-19. Looking at the study overall: Samples representing acute and convalescent COVID-19 were sourced from the United States, Italy and Spain. The cDNA or gDNA used as material had been derived from T cells, B-cell-depleted T cells, or PBMCs.

CDR3 size: 15 residues. Germline V gene lookup returns CDR1 SGHTS and CDR2 YDEGEE. Trimming pared 6 bases from V and 1 base from J, leaving 17 bases between. Per the authors' pipeline: For nucleated cells, counts were estimated from reference gene primer amplification. Generated by immunoSEQ multiplex PCR, the TCRdb table keeps only in-frame clones and is missing some. The DNA gave D and trimming, while V, J and clone size come from that table. Found here are 270,000 or so clones, 85% of them singletons; the top ten hold about an eighth. This clonotype originated in a human donor in a cohort sampled during active COVID-19. The chain is built from TRBV5-8 and TRBJ2-7; D is undetermined. Specimen: peripheral blood. The CDR3 coding sequence is TGTGCCAGCATCAGATATCCCACGGGTTCCTACGAGCAGTACTTC. Residues: CASIRYPTGSYEQYF. Variable domain in full (rest from reference TRBV5-8 and TRBJ2-7): EAGVTQSPTHLIKTRGQQATLRCSPISGHTSVYWYQQALGLGLQFLLWYDEGEERNRGNFPPRFSGRQFPNYSSELNVNALELEDSALYLCASIRYPTGSYEQYFGPGTRLTVT.